This T cell receptor beta chain was documented in a study of chemoradiotherapy in HPV16-positive cancers (dated by TCRdb to the early 2020s). A note on the overall study: Using functional T-cell assays on cells from a couple of HPV16-positive patients, the researchers defined candidate HPV-specific T-cell clones and common TCR motifs. The study set out to ask whether T-cell immunity against the HPV oncoproteins E6 and E7 changes over the course of chemoradiotherapy and whether that immunity affects survival. The candidate HPV-specific TCRs and motifs were then tracked in TCR repertoires from around 93 patients with HPV-related cancers. Overall study results and their limits: Improved recurrence-free survival in HPV16-positive patients was associated with expansion of HPV-responsive T cells during chemoradiotherapy. The survival association was reported for HPV16-positive patients, and the functional definition of HPV-specific T cells was derived from only two HPV16-positive patients. Expansion of candidate HPV-specific clones and E7-related TCR motifs was observed in the tumor microenvironment during treatment, whereas no such expansion was observed for non-HPV-specific T cells.

Libraries were constructed by the immunoSEQ multiplex PCR assay. TCRdb obtained this table from immuneACCESS and retained in-frame rearrangements with V and J assigned. These tables miss some clones; where compared with another copy, unresolved V genes account for less than half of the shortfall, and the remainder is unexplained. The table for this sample lists some 6,600 clones; 70% to 80% of them were counted only once. The ten top clones hold under 9.5% of the sample. Repertoires were sampled multiple times during chemoradiotherapy, which allowed clonal expansion in the tumor microenvironment to be followed. A word on this clone: Its antigen specificity is not known. It has no much larger one-base neighbor in the sample; base qualities were not kept.

The germline V gene yields SGHRS for CDR1 and YFSETQ for CDR2. V and J are trimmed by 0 bases and 0 bases, and the gene matches miss 9 bases of the junction. Including cysteine and phenylalanine, the CDR3 has 19 amino acids. CDR3 DNA is the only sequence kept; it has 57 bases, read in frame from the first base. Sequences were derived from tumor tissue, sampled from a patient who underwent chemoradiotherapy. This clonotype was obtained from a human donor with HPV-associated anogenital cancer. The receptor chain draws on TRBV5-1 and TRBJ1-1, and 12 bases in between align with TRBD1. In nucleotide form, the sequence is TGCGCCAGCAGCTTGGGTGGGACAGGGGGCGCGGGAATGAACACTGAAGCTTTCTTT. The encoded protein is CASSLGGTGGAGMNTEAFF.